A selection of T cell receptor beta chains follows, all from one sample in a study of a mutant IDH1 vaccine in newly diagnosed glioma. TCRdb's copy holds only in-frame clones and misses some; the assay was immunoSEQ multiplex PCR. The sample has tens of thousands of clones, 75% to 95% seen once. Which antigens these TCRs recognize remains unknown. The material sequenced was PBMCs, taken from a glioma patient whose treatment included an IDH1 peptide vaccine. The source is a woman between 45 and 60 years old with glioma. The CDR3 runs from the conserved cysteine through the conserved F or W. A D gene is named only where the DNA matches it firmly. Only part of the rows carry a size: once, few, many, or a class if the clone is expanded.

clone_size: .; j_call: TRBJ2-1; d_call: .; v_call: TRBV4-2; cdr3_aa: CASSQGDEQFF; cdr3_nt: TGTGCCAGCAGCCAAGGCGATGAGCAGTTCTTC
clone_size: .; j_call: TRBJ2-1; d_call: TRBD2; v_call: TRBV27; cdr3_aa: CASSLEGLAGIRQFF; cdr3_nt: TGTGCCAGCAGTTTAGAGGGACTAGCGGGAATTCGGCAGTTCTTC
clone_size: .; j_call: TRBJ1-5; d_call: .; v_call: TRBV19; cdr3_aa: CASSITGRRGNQPQHF; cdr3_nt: TGTGCCAGTAGTATTACAGGCCGACGTGGCAATCAGCCCCAGCATTTT
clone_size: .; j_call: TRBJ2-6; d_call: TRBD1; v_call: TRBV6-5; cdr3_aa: CASSDTGAGANVLTF; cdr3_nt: TGTGCCAGCAGCGACACAGGGGCTGGGGCCAACGTCCTGACTTTC
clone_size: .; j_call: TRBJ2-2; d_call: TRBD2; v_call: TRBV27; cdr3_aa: CASRSPREGGNTGELFF; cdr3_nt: TGTGCCAGCAGATCTCCTCGGGAGGGCGGTAACACCGGGGAGCTGTTTTTT
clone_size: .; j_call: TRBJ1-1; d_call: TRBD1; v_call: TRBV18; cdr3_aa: CASSRGTGGTNTEAFF; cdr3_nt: TGTGCCAGCTCACGGGGGACAGGGGGCACTAACACTGAAGCTTTCTTT
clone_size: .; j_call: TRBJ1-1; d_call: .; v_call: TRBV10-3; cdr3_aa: CATREAYTEAFF; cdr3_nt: TGTGCCACCCGGGAAGCGTACACTGAAGCTTTCTTT
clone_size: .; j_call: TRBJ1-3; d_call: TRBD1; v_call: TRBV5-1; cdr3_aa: CASSPGRGDSGNTIYF; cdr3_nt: TGCGCCAGCAGCCCAGGCAGGGGGGACTCTGGAAACACCATATATTTT
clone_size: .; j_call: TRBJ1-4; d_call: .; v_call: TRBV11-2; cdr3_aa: CASSLGSKRDNEKLFF; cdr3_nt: TGTGCCAGCAGCTTGGGTTCGAAGAGGGATAATGAAAAACTGTTTTTT
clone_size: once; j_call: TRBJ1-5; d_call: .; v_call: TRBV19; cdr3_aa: CASTDPLGSWQPQHF; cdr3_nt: TGTGCCAGTACCGATCCATTGGGGTCTTGGCAGCCCCAGCATTTT
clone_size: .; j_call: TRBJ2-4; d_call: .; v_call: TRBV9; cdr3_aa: CASSVGGGTGAKNIQYF; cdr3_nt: TGTGCCAGCAGCGTAGGAGGGGGTACAGGGGCCAAAAACATTCAGTACTTC
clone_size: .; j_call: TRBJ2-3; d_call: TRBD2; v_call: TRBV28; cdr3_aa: CASRSGASTDTQYF; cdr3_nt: TGTGCATCCAGAAGCGGGGCTAGCACAGATACGCAGTATTTT
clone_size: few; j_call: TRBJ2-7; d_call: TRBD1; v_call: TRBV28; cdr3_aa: CASSLWGVQGAKHEQYF; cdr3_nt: TGTGCCAGCAGTTTATGGGGAGTACAGGGGGCAAAGCACGAGCAGTACTTC
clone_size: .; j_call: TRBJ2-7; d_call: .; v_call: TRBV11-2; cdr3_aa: CASSLVHSEQYF; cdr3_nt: TGTGCCAGCAGCTTAGTACATAGCGAGCAGTACTTC
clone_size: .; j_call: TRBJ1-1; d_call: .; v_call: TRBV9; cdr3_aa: CASSAAGNTEAFF; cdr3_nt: TGTGCCAGCAGCGCAGCGGGGAACACTGAAGCTTTCTTT
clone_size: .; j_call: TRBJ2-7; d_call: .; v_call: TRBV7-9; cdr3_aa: CASSLVSKSGYEQYF; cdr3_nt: TGTGCCAGCAGCTTAGTGTCTAAAAGTGGCTACGAGCAGTACTTC
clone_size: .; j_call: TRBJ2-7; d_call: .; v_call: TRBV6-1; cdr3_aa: CASSEVATSYEQYF; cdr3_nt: TGTGCCAGCAGTGAAGTAGCTACCTCCTACGAGCAGTACTTC
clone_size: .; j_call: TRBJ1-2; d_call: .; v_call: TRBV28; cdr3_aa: CASSSSRDPTEANYGYTF; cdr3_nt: .
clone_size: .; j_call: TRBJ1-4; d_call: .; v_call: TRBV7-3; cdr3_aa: CASSPSVGEKLFF; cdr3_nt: TGTGCCAGCAGCCCGTCCGTGGGCGAAAAACTGTTTTTT
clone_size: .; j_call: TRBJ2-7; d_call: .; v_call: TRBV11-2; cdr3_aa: CASSQTGPYEQYF; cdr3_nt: TGTGCCAGCAGCCAAACAGGTCCCTACGAGCAGTACTTC
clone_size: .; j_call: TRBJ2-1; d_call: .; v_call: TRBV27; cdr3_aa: CASSPGTPYNEQFF; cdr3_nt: TGTGCCAGCAGTCCCGGGACCCCGTACAATGAGCAGTTCTTC
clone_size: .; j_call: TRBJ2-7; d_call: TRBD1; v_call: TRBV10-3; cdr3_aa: CAISDWDRGHYEQYF; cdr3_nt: TGTGCCATCAGTGATTGGGACAGGGGGCACTACGAGCAGTACTTC
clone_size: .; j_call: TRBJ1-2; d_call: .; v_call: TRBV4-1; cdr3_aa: CASSHANRRANYGYTF; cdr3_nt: TGTGCCAGCAGCCATGCGAACAGAAGAGCTAACTATGGCTACACCTTC
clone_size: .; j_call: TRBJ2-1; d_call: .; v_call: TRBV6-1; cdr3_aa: CASSEYWGPSSYNEQFF; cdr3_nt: TGTGCCAGCAGTGAATATTGGGGCCCTAGCTCCTACAATGAGCAGTTCTTC
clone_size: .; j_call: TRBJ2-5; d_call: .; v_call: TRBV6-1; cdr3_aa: CASSEERRETQYF; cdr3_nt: TGTGCCAGCAGTGAAGAGCGAAGAGAGACCCAGTACTTC
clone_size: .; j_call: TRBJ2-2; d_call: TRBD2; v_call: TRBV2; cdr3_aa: CASRDGLAGNTGELFF; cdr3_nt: TGTGCCAGCAGGGACGGACTAGCGGGCAACACCGGGGAGCTGTTTTTT
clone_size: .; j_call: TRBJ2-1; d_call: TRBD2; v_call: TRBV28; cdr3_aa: CASSFLIAGVPLNNEQFF; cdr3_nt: TGTGCCAGCAGTTTTCTGATAGCGGGAGTCCCCTTAAACAATGAGCAGTTCTTC
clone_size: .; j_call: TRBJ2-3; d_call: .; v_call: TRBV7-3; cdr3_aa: CASSLRASTDTQYF; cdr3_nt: TGTGCCAGCAGCTTAAGGGCCAGCACAGATACGCAGTATTTT
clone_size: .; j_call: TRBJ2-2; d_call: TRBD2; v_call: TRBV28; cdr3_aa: CASTPTRGTSEGTGELFF; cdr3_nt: TGTGCCAGCACCCCTACCCGGGGGACTAGCGAGGGCACCGGGGAGCTGTTTTTT
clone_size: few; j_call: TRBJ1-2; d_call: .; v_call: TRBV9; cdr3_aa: CASSALGYGYTF; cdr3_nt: TGTGCCAGCAGCGCCCTGGGTTATGGCTACACCTTC
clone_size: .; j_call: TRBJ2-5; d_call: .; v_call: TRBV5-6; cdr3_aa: CASSLGRETQYF; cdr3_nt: TGTGCCAGCAGCTTGGGGAGGGAGACCCAGTACTTC
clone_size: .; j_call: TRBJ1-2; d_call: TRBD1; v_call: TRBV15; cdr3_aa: CATSRARGQGNYGYTF; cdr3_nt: TGTGCCACCAGCAGAGCTAGGGGACAGGGCAACTATGGCTACACCTTC
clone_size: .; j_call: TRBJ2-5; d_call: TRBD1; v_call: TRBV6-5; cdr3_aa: CASSPNQGAGETQYF; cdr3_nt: TGTGCCAGCAGTCCGAATCAGGGGGCAGGCGAGACCCAGTACTTC
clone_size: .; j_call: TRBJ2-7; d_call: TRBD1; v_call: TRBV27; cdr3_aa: CASSLVQGAYEQYF; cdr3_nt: TGTGCCAGCAGTTTAGTACAGGGGGCTTACGAGCAGTACTTC
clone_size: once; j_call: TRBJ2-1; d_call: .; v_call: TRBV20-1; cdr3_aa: CSAPWDNEQFF; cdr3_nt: TGCAGTGCTCCCTGGGACAATGAGCAGTTCTTC
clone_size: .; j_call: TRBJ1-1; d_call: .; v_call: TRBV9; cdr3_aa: CASSVDRGHKDTEAFF; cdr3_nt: TGTGCCAGCAGCGTAGATCGGGGGCATAAGGACACTGAAGCTTTCTTT
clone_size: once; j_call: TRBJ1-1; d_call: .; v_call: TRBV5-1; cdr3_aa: CASSLGGRLNTEAFF; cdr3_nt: TGCGCCAGCAGCTTGGGGGGGCGCCTGAACACTGAAGCTTTCTTT
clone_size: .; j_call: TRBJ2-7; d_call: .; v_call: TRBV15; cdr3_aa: CATSRGVSSEQYF; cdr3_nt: TGTGCCACCAGCAGAGGGGTCTCCAGCGAGCAGTACTTC
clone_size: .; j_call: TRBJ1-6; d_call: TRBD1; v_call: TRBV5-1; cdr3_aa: CASSPGTGSSYNSPLHF; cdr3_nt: TGCGCCAGCAGCCCGGGGACAGGGAGCTCCTATAATTCACCCCTCCACTTT
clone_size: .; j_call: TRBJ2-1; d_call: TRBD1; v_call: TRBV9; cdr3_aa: CASSGQGYNEQFF; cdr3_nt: TGTGCCAGCAGCGGACAGGGGTACAATGAGCAGTTCTTC
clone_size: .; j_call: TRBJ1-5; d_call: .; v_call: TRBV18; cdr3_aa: CASSPRGGNQPQHF; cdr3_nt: TGTGCCAGCTCCCCTAGGGGAGGCAATCAGCCCCAGCATTTT
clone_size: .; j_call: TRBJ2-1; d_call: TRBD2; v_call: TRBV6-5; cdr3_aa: CASSASGINNEQFF; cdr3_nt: TGTGCCAGCTCGGCTAGCGGGATTAACAATGAGCAGTTCTTC